This T cell receptor (beta chain) was retrieved from a study of early T cells in non-severe SARS-CoV-2 infection. Trimming took off 3 bases at V and 7 bases at J, with 6 bases between the two ends. The CDR3 has 12 amino acids. CDR1 and CDR2 from the germline V gene are LGHDT and YNNKEL (reference sequence). MiXCR, applied by TCRdb to the 5' RACE reads, yields one record per CDR3 protein. The table records 100,000 to 150,000 distinct CDR3 sequences, about 15% of them present only once. The sample taken for sequencing was whole blood. This receptor was obtained from an adult who was a healthcare worker with PCR-confirmed SARS-CoV-2 infection or an uninfected control (not recorded which). This chain links TRBV3-1 with TRBJ2-2, with D possibly matching TRBD2 (5 bases). The CDR3 is CASSHAGGELFF. The CDR3 nucleotides are TGTGCCAGCAGCCACGCGGGCGGGGAGCTGTTTTTT.